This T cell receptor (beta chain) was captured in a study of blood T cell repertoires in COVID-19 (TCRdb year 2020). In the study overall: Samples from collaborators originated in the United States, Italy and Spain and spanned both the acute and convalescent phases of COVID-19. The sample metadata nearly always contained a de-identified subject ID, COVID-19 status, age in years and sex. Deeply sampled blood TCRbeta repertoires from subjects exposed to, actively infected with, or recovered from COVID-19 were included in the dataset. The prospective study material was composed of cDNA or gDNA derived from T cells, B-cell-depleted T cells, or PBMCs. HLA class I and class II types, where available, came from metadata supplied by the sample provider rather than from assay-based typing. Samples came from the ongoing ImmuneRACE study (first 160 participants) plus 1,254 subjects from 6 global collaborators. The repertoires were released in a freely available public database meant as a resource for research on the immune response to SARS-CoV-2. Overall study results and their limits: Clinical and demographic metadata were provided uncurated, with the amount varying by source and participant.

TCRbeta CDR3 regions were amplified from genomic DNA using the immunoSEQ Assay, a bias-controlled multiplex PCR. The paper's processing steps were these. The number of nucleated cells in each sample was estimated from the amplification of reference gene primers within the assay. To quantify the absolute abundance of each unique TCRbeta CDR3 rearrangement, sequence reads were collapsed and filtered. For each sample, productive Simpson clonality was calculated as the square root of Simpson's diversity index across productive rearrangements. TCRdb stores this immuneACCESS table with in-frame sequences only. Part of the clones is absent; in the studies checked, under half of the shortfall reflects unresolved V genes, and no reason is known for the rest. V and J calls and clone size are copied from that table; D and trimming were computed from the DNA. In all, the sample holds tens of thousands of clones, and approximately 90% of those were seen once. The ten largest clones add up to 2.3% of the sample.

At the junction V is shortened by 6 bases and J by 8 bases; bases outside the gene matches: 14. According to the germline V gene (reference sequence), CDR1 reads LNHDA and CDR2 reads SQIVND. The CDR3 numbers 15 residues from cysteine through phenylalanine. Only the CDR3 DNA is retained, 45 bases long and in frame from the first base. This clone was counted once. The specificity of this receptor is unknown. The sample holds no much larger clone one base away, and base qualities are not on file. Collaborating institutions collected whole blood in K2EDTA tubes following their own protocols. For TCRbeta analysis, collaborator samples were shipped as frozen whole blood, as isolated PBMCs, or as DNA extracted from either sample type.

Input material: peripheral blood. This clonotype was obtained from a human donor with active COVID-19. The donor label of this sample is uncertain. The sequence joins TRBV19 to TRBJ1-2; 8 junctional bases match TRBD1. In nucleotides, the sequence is TGTGCCAGTAGGGGGACATGGACAGGGATCGACGGCTACACCTTC. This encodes CASRGTWTGIDGYTF.